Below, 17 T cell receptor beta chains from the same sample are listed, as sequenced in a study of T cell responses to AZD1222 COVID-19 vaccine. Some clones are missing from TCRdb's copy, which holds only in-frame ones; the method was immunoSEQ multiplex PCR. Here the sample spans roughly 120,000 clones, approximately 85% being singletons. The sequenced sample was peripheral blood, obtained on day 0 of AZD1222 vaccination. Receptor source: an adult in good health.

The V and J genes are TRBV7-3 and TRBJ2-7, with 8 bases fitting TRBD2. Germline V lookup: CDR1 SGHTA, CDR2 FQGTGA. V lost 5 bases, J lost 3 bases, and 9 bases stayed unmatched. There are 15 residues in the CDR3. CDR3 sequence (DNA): TGTGCCAGCAGCCCCTCCGGGGGGGGACTCTACGAGCAGTACTTC. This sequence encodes CASSPSGGGLYEQYF. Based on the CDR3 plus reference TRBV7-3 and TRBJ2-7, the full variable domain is GAGVSQTPSNKVTEKGKYVELRCDPISGHTALYWYRQSLGQGPEFLIYFQGTGAADDSGLPNDRFFAVRPEGSVSTLKIQRTERGDSAVYLCASSPSGGGLYEQYFGPGTRLTVT.

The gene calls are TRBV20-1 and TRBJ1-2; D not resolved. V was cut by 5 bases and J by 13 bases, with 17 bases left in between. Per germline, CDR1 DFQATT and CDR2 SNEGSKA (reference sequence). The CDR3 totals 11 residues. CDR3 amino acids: CSALRRGGPTF. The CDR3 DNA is TGCAGTGCTCTTCGCCGGGGAGGGCCCACCTTC.

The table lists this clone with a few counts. CDR3 DNA sequence: TGCGCCAGCAGCCAAGGGTGGCCGGATAGGGGAGATACGCAGTATTTT. Encoded protein: CASSQGWPDRGDTQYF. This chain links TRBV4-3 with TRBJ2-3; D possibly corresponds to TRBD1 (5 bases). Germline CDR1 reads LGHNA; CDR2 reads YSLEER. V was shortened by 1 base and J by 5 bases, with 16 bases between the two germline ends. This CDR3 has 16 amino acids.

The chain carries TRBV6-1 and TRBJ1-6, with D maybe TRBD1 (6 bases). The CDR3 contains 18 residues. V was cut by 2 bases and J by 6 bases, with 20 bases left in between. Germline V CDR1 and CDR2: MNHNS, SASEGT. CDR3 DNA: TGTGCCAGCAGTGAAACTCTAGACAGGTGGAGACTTAATTCACCCCTCCACTTT. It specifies CASSETLDRWRLNSPLHF.

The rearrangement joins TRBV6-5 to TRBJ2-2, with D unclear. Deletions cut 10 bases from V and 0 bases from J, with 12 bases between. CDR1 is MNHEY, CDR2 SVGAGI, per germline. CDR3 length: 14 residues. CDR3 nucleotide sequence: TGTGCCACCAAGACAAACACGAACACCGGGGAGCTGTTTTTT. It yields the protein CATKTNTNTGELFF.

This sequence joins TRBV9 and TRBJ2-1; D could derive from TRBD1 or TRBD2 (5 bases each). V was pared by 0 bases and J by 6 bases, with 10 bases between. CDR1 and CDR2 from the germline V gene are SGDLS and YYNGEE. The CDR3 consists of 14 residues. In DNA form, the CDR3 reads TGTGCCAGCAGCGTAGGGGGGATCGGCAATGAGCAGTTCTTC. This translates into CASSVGGIGNEQFF.

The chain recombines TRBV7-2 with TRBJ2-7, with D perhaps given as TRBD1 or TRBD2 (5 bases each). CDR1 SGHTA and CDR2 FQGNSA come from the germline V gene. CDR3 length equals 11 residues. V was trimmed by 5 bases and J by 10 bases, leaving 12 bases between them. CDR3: CASSNPGRQYF. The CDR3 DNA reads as TGTGCCAGCAGCAACCCGGGACGACAGTACTTC.

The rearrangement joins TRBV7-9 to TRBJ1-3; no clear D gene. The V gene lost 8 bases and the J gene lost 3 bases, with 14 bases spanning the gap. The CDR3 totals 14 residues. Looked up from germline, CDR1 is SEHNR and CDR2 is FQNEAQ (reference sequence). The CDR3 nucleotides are TGTGCCAGCGCCCCGACCGCCGGTGGAAACACCATATATTTT. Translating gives CASAPTAGGNTIYF.

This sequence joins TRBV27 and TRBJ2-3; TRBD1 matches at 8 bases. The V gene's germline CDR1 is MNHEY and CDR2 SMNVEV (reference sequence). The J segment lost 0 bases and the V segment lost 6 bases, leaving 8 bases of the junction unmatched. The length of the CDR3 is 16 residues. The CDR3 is CASSLGGQVSTDTQYF. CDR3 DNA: TGTGCCAGCAGCCTAGGGGGACAGGTGAGCACAGATACGCAGTATTTT.

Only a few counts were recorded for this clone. CDR3 nucleotides: TGTGCCAGCAGTGCCCCGGGGCTACCAGAGCAGTACTTC. It is translated as CASSAPGLPEQYF. The genes are TRBV2 and TRBJ2-7; D possibly uses TRBD1 or TRBD2 (5 bases each). Germline V gene lookup returns CDR1 SNHLY and CDR2 FYNNEI. The length of the CDR3 is 13 residues. Trimming shortened V by 4 bases and J by 7 bases, and 14 bases separated the two germline ends.

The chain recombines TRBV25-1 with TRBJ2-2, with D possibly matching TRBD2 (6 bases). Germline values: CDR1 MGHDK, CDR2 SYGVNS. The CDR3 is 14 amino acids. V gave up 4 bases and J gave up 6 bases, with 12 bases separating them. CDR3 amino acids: CASSGRRGAGELFF. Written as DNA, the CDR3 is TGTGCCAGCAGTGGAAGGAGGGGAGCCGGGGAGCTGTTTTTT.

CDR3 sequence reads: CASSLGGPEAFF. CDR3 nucleotide sequence: TGTGCCAGCAGCTTGGGGGGCCCGGAAGCTTTCTTT. This rearrangement joins TRBV11-1 to TRBJ1-1, with a tentative D call TRBD1 (6 bases). The germline V gene encodes CDR1 SGHAT and CDR2 FQDESV (reference sequence). The CDR3 contains 12 residues. V dropped 3 bases and J dropped 8 bases, with 10 bases sitting between them. Filled out from reference TRBV11-1 and TRBJ1-1, the complete variable domain reads EAEVAQSPRYKITEKSQAVAFWCDPISGHATLYWYRQILGQGPELLVQFQDESVVDDSQLPKDRFSAERLKGVDSTLKIQPAELGDSAMYLCASSLGGPEAFFGQGTRLTVV.

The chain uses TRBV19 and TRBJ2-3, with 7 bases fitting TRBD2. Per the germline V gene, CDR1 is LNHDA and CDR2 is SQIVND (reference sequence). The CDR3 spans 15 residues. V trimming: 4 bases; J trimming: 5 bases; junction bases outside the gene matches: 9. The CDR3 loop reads CASSRTGSSGDTQYF. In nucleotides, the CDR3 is TGTGCCAGTAGTAGAACAGGTTCTAGCGGAGATACGCAGTATTTT.

The CDR3 reads CASSSLDRAGYEQYF. The CDR3 DNA sequence: TGTGCCAGCAGCTCCCTAGACAGGGCAGGCTACGAGCAGTACTTC. The chain carries TRBV28 and TRBJ2-7, with TRBD1 matching 7 bases. The germline V gene encodes CDR1 MDHEN and CDR2 SYDVKM. The CDR3 contains 15 residues. V dropped 6 bases and J dropped 3; count of bases not matched to a gene: 11.

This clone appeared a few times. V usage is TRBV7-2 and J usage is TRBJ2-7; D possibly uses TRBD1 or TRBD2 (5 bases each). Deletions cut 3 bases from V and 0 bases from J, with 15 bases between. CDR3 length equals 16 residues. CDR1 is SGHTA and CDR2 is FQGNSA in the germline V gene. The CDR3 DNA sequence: TGTGCCAGCAGCTTTGCCGGGGACGGAAGCTCCTACGAGCAGTACTTC. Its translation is CASSFAGDGSSYEQYF.

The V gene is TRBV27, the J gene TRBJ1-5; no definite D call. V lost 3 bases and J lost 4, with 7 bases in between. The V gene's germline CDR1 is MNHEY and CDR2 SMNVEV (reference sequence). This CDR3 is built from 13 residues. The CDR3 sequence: CASSLSQNQPQHF. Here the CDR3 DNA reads TGTGCCAGCAGTTTGAGTCAGAATCAGCCCCAGCATTTT.

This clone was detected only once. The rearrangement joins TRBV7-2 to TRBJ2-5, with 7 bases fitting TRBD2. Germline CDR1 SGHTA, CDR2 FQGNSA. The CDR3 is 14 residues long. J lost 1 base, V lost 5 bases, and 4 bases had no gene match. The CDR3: CASSPGTIQETQYF. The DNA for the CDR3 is TGTGCCAGCAGCCCAGGGACTATCCAAGAGACCCAGTACTTC.